This passage covers 2 T cell receptor beta chains from one sample sequenced in a study of T cell responses to AZD1222 COVID-19 vaccine (dated by TCRdb to the early 2020s). Libraries were built with the immunoSEQ multiplex PCR assay. Here the immuneACCESS table is served through TCRdb, limited to in-frame sequences with V and J called. Missing clones are a known gap in these copies; in checked studies unresolved V genes cover under half, and the rest lacks a known reason. The sample table shows over 100,000 clones, and about 90% are seen once. Approximately 8.4% of the sample is taken by the ten largest. In light of the paper, this sample's time point label describes: baseline before first vaccination. The sample consisted of peripheral blood, taken on day 0 of AZD1222 vaccination. These receptors came from an adult in good health.

This clone appeared once. The genes are TRBV3-1 (or the pseudogene TRBV3-2) and TRBJ1-3; no clear D gene. This CDR3 has 15 amino acids. Trimming stripped 1 base from V and 3 bases from J, with 10 bases between. Germline CDR1 is LGHDT and CDR2 is YNNKEL (reference sequence). In DNA, the CDR3 is TGTGCCAGCAGCCAAGGACGGTCCGTTGGAAACACCATATATTTT. Protein: CASSQGRSVGNTIYF.

The V and J genes are TRBV6-5 and TRBJ1-1; D is undetermined. The germline CDR1 and CDR2 sequences are MNHEY and SVGAGI. The CDR3 has 11 amino acids. Trimming took 6 bases from V and 6 from J, leaving 8 bases between them. The CDR3 loop is CASRLFSEAFF. The CDR3 nucleotides are TGTGCCAGCAGGTTGTTCTCTGAAGCTTTCTTT.